These 26 T cell receptor beta chains share one sample of origin, sequenced in a study of blood T cell repertoires in COVID-19. Measured with immunoSEQ multiplex PCR; TCRdb has only the in-frame clones, and not every one. In the table there are around 140,000 clones, over 80% of which are singletons. The sequenced sample was PBMCs or T cells enriched from blood (not recorded which). These receptor sequences come from a man in his 60s who had recovered from COVID-19.

The CDR3 region has the DNA TGCGCCAGCAGCCCCCTGCGGGGGGGTGAAGCTTTCTTT. Translated, it gives CASSPLRGGEAFF. The rearrangement uses TRBV10-1 and TRBJ1-1, with a tentative D call TRBD1 (5 bases). Germline V gene lookup returns CDR1 WNHNN and CDR2 SYGVQD (reference sequence). This CDR3 region has 13 residues. Trimming pared 6 bases from V and 7 bases from J, leaving 15 bases between.

The chain carries TRBV24-1 and TRBJ2-5, with 8 bases that match TRBD1. The germline V gene encodes CDR1 KGHDR and CDR2 SFDVKD. J lost 5 bases, V lost 3 bases, and 7 bases had no gene match. CDR3 length: 15 amino acids. The CDR3 DNA sequence: TGTGCCACCAGTGATGACAGGGGCGCGGGGGAGACCCAGTACTTC. Its translation is CATSDDRGAGETQYF.

This sequence joins TRBV2 and TRBJ2-6; unclear D gene. Germline values: CDR1 SNHLY, CDR2 FYNNEI. The CDR3 sequence is 15 residues long. V shed 7 bases and J shed 0 bases, with 10 bases lying between them. The CDR3 here is CASTRQVSGANVLTF. In DNA, the CDR3 is TGTGCCAGCACCCGACAAGTCTCTGGGGCCAACGTCCTGACTTTC.

The V gene is TRBV6-5, the J gene TRBJ1-2; D is undetermined. This CDR3 has 11 residues. V lost 6 bases to trimming and J lost 4 bases, with 6 bases between them. Germline V gives CDR1 MNHEY, CDR2 SVGAGI. Here the CDR3 DNA reads TGTGCCAGCAGAGACTCCTATGGCTACACCTTC. Its translation is CASRDSYGYTF.

This sequence joins TRBV20-1 and TRBJ1-2, with TRBD1 as a possible D gene (6 bases). The CDR3 extends over 14 amino acids. The V end lost 3 bases, the J end lost 0 bases, and 11 bases lay between the germline ends. The germline V gene has CDR1 DFQATT and CDR2 SNEGSKA (reference sequence). The CDR3 is CSASLDSSNYGYTF. The DNA of the CDR3 is TGCAGTGCTAGTTTGGACAGTTCTAACTATGGCTACACCTTC.

This clone was recorded only once. This chain uses TRBV7-3 with TRBJ2-3; D is possibly TRBD2 (5 bases). V gave up 5 bases and J gave up 6 bases, with 9 bases separating them. This CDR3 comprises 12 residues. Germline CDR1 reads SGHTA; CDR2 reads FQGTGA. CDR3 DNA: TGTGCCAGCAGCCCCCCGGGGGATACGCAGTATTTT. As protein: CASSPPGDTQYF. Variable domain in full (rest from reference TRBV7-3 and TRBJ2-3): GAGVSQTPSNKVTEKGKYVELRCDPISGHTALYWYRQSLGQGPEFLIYFQGTGAADDSGLPNDRFFAVRPEGSVSTLKIQRTERGDSAVYLCASSPPGDTQYFGPGTRLTVL.

J is TRBJ1-2 and V is TRBV28; no reliable D call. Trimming pared 4 bases from V and 5 bases from J, leaving 5 bases between. The CDR3 spans 11 residues. CDR1 and CDR2 from the germline V gene are MDHEN and SYDVKM. For the CDR3, the DNA is TGTGCCAGCAGTTCTCTTTATGGCTACACCTTC. Encoded protein: CASSSLYGYTF.

This clone was seen more than once but under ten times. This chain's CDR3 is CASSGTGGEKLFF. The CDR3 DNA follows: TGTGCCAGCAGTGGGACAGGCGGCGAAAAACTGTTTTTT. This chain uses TRBV2 with TRBJ1-4; 7 bases match TRBD1. CDR1 is SNHLY and CDR2 is FYNNEI in the germline V gene. CDR3 length: 13 amino acids. V lost 4 bases, J lost 8 bases, and 4 bases stayed unmatched.

This chain joins TRBV9 and TRBJ2-3, with TRBD1 identical over 8 bases. J lost 1 base, V lost 3 bases, and 7 bases had no gene match. The CDR3 consists of 16 residues. Germline lookup yields CDR1 SGDLS and CDR2 YYNGEE. CDR3 bases: TGTGCCAGCAGCGCCGGACAGGGTGTCGGCACAGATACGCAGTATTTT. Translating it yields CASSAGQGVGTDTQYF.

CDR3 nucleotides: TGTGCCAGCAGTCCCAGGGGTAGTCAGCCCCAGCATTTT. This codes for CASSPRGSQPQHF. The chain is built from TRBV6-4 and TRBJ1-5, with D tentatively TRBD1 (6 bases). Germline CDR1 reads MRHNA; CDR2 reads SNTAGT. V gave up 5 bases and J gave up 6 bases, with 11 bases separating them. CDR3 length equals 13 residues.

This clone appeared once. The V call is TRBV19, the J call TRBJ1-2, with D perhaps TRBD1 (6 bases). CDR1 and CDR2 from the germline V gene are LNHDA and SQIVND (reference sequence). The CDR3 is made up of 14 amino acids. Trimming took off 8 bases at V and 2 bases at J, with 15 bases between the two ends. The CDR3, as DNA: TGTGCCAGTCAAGAAGGGGGAGTAAACTATGGCTACACCTTC. Protein: CASQEGGVNYGYTF.

The chain links TRBV19 to TRBJ2-3; D ambiguous. The V gene's germline CDR1 is LNHDA and CDR2 SQIVND (reference sequence). The germline V and J ends were trimmed by 5 bases and 1 base, with 4 bases remaining between them. The CDR3 contains 12 residues. The CDR3 DNA sequence: TGTGCCAGTAGTCAGGGCACAGATACGCAGTATTTT. This encodes CASSQGTDTQYF.

In this sample, this clone turned up a few times. The chain uses TRBV18 and TRBJ2-2; 8 bases align to TRBD2. After removal of 3 bases from V and 0 bases from J, the junction contained 15 bases not matched to a gene. There are 20 residues in the CDR3. CDR1 is KGHSH, CDR2 LQKENI, per germline. This CDR3 is CASSPLGRGAAFANTGELFF. The CDR3 region has the DNA TGTGCCAGCTCACCCCTCGGGCGGGGGGCCGCGTTCGCGAACACCGGGGAGCTGTTTTTT.

This clone showed up just once. The genes are TRBV5-5 and TRBJ2-5; D is ambiguous. V lost 0 bases and J lost 4, with 10 bases in between. CDR3 size: 14 residues. From germline, CDR1 is SGHKS and CDR2 YYEKEE (reference sequence). Here the CDR3 DNA reads TGTGCCAGCAGCTTGGCGGTTAGAAGAGAGACCCAGTACTTC. It specifies CASSLAVRRETQYF.

This clone came up once. This chain connects TRBV12-5 to TRBJ2-1; TRBD2 matches at 13 bases. The CDR3 contains 15 residues. V shed 6 bases and J 8 bases; nucleotides not matched to a gene: 7. CDR1 and CDR2 from the germline V gene are LGHNT and FRNRAP. CDR3 bases: TGTGCTAGTGGGATCACTAGCGGGGGGGCCTATGAGCAGTTCTTC. It codes for CASGITSGGAYEQFF. Supplemented by reference TRBV12-5 and TRBJ2-1, the full variable domain reads DARVTQTPRHKVTEMGQEVTMRCQPILGHNTVFWYRQTMMQGLELLAYFRNRAPLDDSGMPKDRFSAEMPDATLATLKIQPSEPRDSAVYFCASGITSGGAYEQFFGPGTRLTVL.

This chain uses TRBV30 with TRBJ2-7; D unclear. CDR3 length: 12 residues. Germline loops: CDR1 GTSNPN, CDR2 SVGIG (reference sequence). V gave up 4 bases and J gave up 2 bases, with 9 bases separating them. CDR3 DNA sequence: TGTGCCTGGAAGACAAGTACCTACGAGCAGTACTTC. Amino acids: CAWKTSTYEQYF.

The V gene is TRBV2, the J gene TRBJ2-2, with D possibly matching TRBD2 (5 bases). CDR1 and CDR2 (germline): SNHLY, FYNNEI. Trimming took off 9 bases at V and 6 bases at J, with 23 bases between the two ends. CDR3 length equals 16 residues. CDR3 in amino acids: CASINRGVAHSGELFF. In DNA form, the CDR3 reads TGTGCCAGTATTAACCGGGGAGTAGCCCACTCCGGGGAGCTGTTTTTT.

The rearrangement joins TRBV7-9 to TRBJ2-5; D is possibly TRBD1 (5 bases). This CDR3 has 17 amino acids. Trimming stripped 2 bases from V and 2 bases from J, with 18 bases between. Germline values: CDR1 SEHNR, CDR2 FQNEAQ (reference sequence). CDR3 sequence reads: CASSLQALWTSQETQYF. DNA of the CDR3: TGTGCCAGCAGCTTACAGGCCCTTTGGACATCGCAAGAGACCCAGTACTTC.

V gene TRBV3-1 (or the pseudogene TRBV3-2) combines with J gene TRBJ1-4; unclear D gene. Trimming cost V 4 bases and J 8 bases, with 8 bases left between them. The CDR3 spans 12 residues. Germline V gene sequence: CDR1 LGHDT, CDR2 YNNKEL (reference sequence). The CDR3 DNA is TGTGCCAGCAGCCGTCCGGGAGAAAAACTGTTTTTT. This encodes CASSRPGEKLFF.

In this sample, this clone turned up once. The V call is TRBV5-1, the J call TRBJ1-1; D is ambiguous. V lost 1 base, J lost 0 bases, and 10 bases lay in between. This CDR3 has 15 amino acids. The germline V gene has CDR1 SGHRS and CDR2 YFSETQ. The DNA of the CDR3 is TGCGCCAGCAGCTTGAATGCCAGAATGAACACTGAAGCTTTCTTT. Translated: CASSLNARMNTEAFF.

This clone was counted once. The chain uses TRBV11-2 and TRBJ2-3; no firm D call. Germline V gives CDR1 SGHAT, CDR2 FQNNGV. This CDR3 comprises 15 residues. Trimming removed 4 bases at V and 5 bases at J, with 16 bases between. CDR3 in DNA: TGTGCCAGCAGCTCACCCCTTATTAGGAGAGATACGCAGTATTTT. It encodes CASSSPLIRRDTQYF.

The rearrangement uses TRBV4-2 and TRBJ2-2; perhaps TRBD2 as D (5 bases). This CDR3 is 14 amino acids long. V was clipped by 1 base and J by 5 bases, with 8 bases between them. Germline CDR1 LGHNA, CDR2 YNFKEQ. The CDR3 loop is CASSQGTSTGELFF. The CDR3 DNA reads as TGTGCCAGCAGCCAAGGGACTTCAACCGGGGAGCTGTTTTTT.

This chain uses TRBV5-1 with TRBJ1-1; TRBD1 matches 9 bases. The CDR3 covers 13 residues. The V and J ends lost 5 bases and 4 bases, in that order; junction bases with no gene match: 3. Germline CDR1 reads SGHRS; CDR2 reads YFSETQ. The CDR3 sequence: CASSGTGITEAFF. In DNA, the CDR3 is TGCGCCAGCAGTGGGACAGGGATCACTGAAGCTTTCTTT. Full variable domain (outside the CDR3, taken from reference TRBV5-1 and TRBJ1-1): KAGVTQTPRYLIKTRGQQVTLSCSPISGHRSVSWYQQTPGQGLQFLFEYFSETQRNKGNFPGRFSGRQFSNSRSEMNVSTLELGDSALYLCASSGTGITEAFFGQGTRLTVV.

The V and J genes are TRBV12-3 or TRBV12-4 and TRBJ1-5, with D perhaps matching TRBD1 (6 bases). This CDR3 spans 13 amino acids. V was cut by 3 bases and J by 4 bases, with 7 bases left in between. The CDR3 sequence: CASSFQGNQPQHF. The DNA of the CDR3 is TGTGCCAGCAGTTTTCAGGGGAATCAGCCCCAGCATTTT.

The chain combines TRBV29-1 with TRBJ2-3; 11 nucleotides line up with TRBD2. CDR1 and CDR2 (germline): SQVTM, ANQGSEA. With 7 bases clipped from V and 2 bases from J, the junction kept 11 bases outside the gene matches. The CDR3 totals 16 residues. CDR3 sequence: CSASALAGDVTDTQYF. The CDR3 DNA sequence: TGCAGCGCTTCCGCACTAGCGGGGGACGTCACAGATACGCAGTATTTT.

CDR3 coding DNA: TGTGCCAGCAGTACCGGTGGAGCCTTGGGCTACACCTTC. Amino acids: CASSTGGALGYTF. This chain connects TRBV6-5 to TRBJ1-2; D call uncertain. Germline lookup yields CDR1 MNHEY and CDR2 SVGAGI. This CDR3 contains 13 residues. V gave up 5 bases and J gave up 8 bases, with 15 bases separating them.